This is a list of T cell receptor beta chains from one sample in a study of CD8 T cells in Susac syndrome. TCRdb re-called the immunoSEQ multiplex PCR reads with MiXCR, one entry per CDR3 protein. This sample carries more than 150,000 distinct CDR3 sequences, 85% to 95% of them seen once, and the ten largest clones take approximately 0.15%. Sequenced input: CD8+ T cells from PBMCs. The receptors here all came from a human donor with Susac syndrome. CDR3s leave out the opening cysteine and the closing phenylalanine or tryptophan.

>TRBJ2-1|TRBV12-3/TRBV12-4
ASSSGSNEQF
>TRBJ2-7|TRBV6-2/TRBV6-3
ASREPTGQLYEQY
>TRBJ2-5|TRBV11-2
ASSLVYETQY
>TRBJ1-1|TRBV30
AWTPGQIRYTEAF
>TRBJ2-1|TRBV28
ASSSIPSGNEQF
>TRBJ2-7|TRBV4-2
ASSQEQGMPYEQY
>TRBJ1-1|TRBV20-1
SARTDRGMNTEAF
>TRBJ1-1|TRBV12-3/TRBV12-4
ASIPVRQMDPNTEAF
>TRBJ2-7|TRBV5-4
ASSFNRGSSYEQY
>TRBJ2-1|TRBV5-1
ASSSVGLAGGDNEQF